The TCR beta chain under discussion was sequenced for a study of CXCR3-negative and CXCR3-positive naive CD8 T cells. UMI-labeled TRB cDNA libraries were prepared by 5' RACE. Reprocessing the 5' RACE reads, TCRdb reports a single entry for every CDR3 protein and omits DNA. The table gives tens of thousands of distinct CDR3 sequences; the top ten clones make up less than 1.1% of it. With around 290,000 cells each, the CD8+ T cell subsets were individually sorted in triplicate. Findings and limits, study-wide: High diversity, comparable across both naive subsets, contrasted with much lower diversity in memory CD8+ cells. Fresh PBMCs went into most assays, and CXCR3 expression partly declined after cryopreservation. TRB CDR3s of CXCR3-positive naive cells were more hydrophobic than those of CXCR3-negative naive cells.

Notes on this clonotype: Antigen: not known.

Per germline, CDR1 SEHNR and CDR2 FQNEAQ (reference sequence). This CDR3 is built from 15 residues. The TCR originated in a human donor in good health. Some clones in this sample may be carry-over from other donors' samples. The chain is built from TRBV7-9 and TRBJ2-5. The sequenced sample was naive CXCR3- CD8+ T cells from blood. Subset of the sample: CD45RO-CCR7+CD27+CD95- naive CD8+ T cells lacking CXCR3 (TNR3-). This CDR3 reads CASSSTTLATETQYF.